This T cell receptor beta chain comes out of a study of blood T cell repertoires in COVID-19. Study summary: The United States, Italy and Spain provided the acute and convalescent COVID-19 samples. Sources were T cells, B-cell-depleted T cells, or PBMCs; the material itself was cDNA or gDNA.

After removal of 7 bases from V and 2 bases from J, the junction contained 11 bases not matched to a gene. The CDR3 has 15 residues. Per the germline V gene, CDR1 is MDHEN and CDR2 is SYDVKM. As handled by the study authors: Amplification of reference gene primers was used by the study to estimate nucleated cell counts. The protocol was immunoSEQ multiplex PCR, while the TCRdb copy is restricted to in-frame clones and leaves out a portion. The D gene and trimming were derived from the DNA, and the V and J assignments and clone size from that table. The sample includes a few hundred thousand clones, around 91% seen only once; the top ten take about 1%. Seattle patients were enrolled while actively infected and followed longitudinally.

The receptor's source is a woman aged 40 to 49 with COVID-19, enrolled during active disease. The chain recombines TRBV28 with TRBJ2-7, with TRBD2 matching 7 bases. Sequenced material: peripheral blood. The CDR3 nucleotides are TGTGCCAGCAAGGTACCGGGGGGATTAGCCTACGAGCAGTACTTC. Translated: CASKVPGGLAYEQYF. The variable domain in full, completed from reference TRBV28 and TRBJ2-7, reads DVKVTQSSRYLVKRTGEKVFLECVQDMDHENMFWYRQDPGLGLRLIYFSYDVKMKEKGDIPEGYSVSREKKERFSLILESASTNQTSMYLCASKVPGGLAYEQYFGPGTRLTVT.